These 25 T cell receptor beta chains were sequenced from one sample in a study of Graves' ophthalmopathy and Graves' hyperthyroidism. Amplification from RNA transcripts yielded the TCR beta CDR3 regions. HTBI primers primed a first-round RT-PCR, and a second-round multiplex PCR followed. TCRdb reanalysed the multiplex PCR reads using MiXCR and keeps one entry per CDR3 protein. The table has hundreds of thousands of distinct CDR3 sequences, around a fifth seen once; the top ten hold around 3.1%. The sequenced sample consisted of peripheral blood. The receptors stem from a woman aged 18-29 years with stable Graves' hyperthyroidism.

The rearrangement links TRBV7-2 to TRBJ2-7, with D perhaps TRBD1 (5 bases). The CDR3 is 14 residues long. CDR1 is SGHTA and CDR2 is FQGNSA in the germline V gene. Trimming took 5 bases from V and 2 from J, leaving 13 bases between them. This CDR3 reads CASSGQVTAYEQYF. The DNA for the CDR3 is TGTGCCAGCAGCGGCCAAGTGACAGCCTACGAGCAGTACTTC.

This clonotype was seen many times. The CDR3 reads CATSDFRDGYTF. The CDR3 bases are TGTGCCACCAGTGATTTTCGGGATGGCTACACCTTC. The chain carries TRBV24-1 and TRBJ1-2, with D hard to call. This CDR3 contains 12 residues. The germline CDR1 and CDR2 sequences are KGHDR and SFDVKD. With 1 base removed from V and 6 bases from J, the gap between germline ends came to 5 bases.

This clonotype was counted ten times or more. This chain joins TRBV28 and TRBJ2-7, with 9 bases that match TRBD1. CDR1 is MDHEN, CDR2 SYDVKM, per germline. Trimming removed 5 bases from V and 2 bases from J; junction bases left unmatched: 7. There are 15 residues in the CDR3. The DNA for the CDR3 is TGTGCCAGCAGTCCCGCCGGGACAGGGACCTACGAGCAGTACTTC. Protein sequence: CASSPAGTGTYEQYF.

The table lists this clonotype with a few counts. V is TRBV18 and J is TRBJ2-7, with D possibly called TRBD1 or TRBD2 (5 bases each). In germline, CDR1 is KGHSH, CDR2 LQKENI. V dropped 2 bases and J dropped 3 bases, with 11 bases sitting between them. The CDR3 length is 14 residues. This chain's CDR3 is CASSPGLGVYEQYF. Written as DNA, the CDR3 is TGTGCCAGCTCACCAGGTCTGGGGGTCTACGAGCAGTACTTC.

This clonotype showed up just a few times. This rearrangement joins TRBV3-1 to TRBJ2-7; no clear D. V gave up 5 bases and J gave up 3 bases, with 14 bases separating them. This CDR3 is 14 amino acids long. Germline CDR1 and CDR2: LGHDT and YNNKEL (reference sequence). In DNA form, the CDR3 reads TGTGCCAGCAGCGCCCGGTATGGGGACTACGAGCAGTACTTC. Protein sequence: CASSARYGDYEQYF.

This clonotype was observed at least ten times. The chain recombines TRBV29-1 with TRBJ1-1; 10 bases fit TRBD1. The CDR3 has 13 amino acids. V lost 7 bases to trimming and J lost 2 bases; unmatched junction nucleotides: 4. Germline-derived CDR1 and CDR2 are SQVTM and ANQGSEA. The DNA for the CDR3 is TGCAGCGGGACAGGGGGGGGAAACACTGAAGCTTTCTTT. Translated: CSGTGGGNTEAFF. Filled out from reference TRBV29-1 and TRBJ1-1, the complete variable domain reads SAVISQKPSRDICQRGTSLTIQCQVDSQVTMMFWYRQQPGQSLTLIATANQGSEATYESGFVIDKFPISRPNLTFSTLTVSNMSPEDSSIYLCSGTGGGNTEAFFGQGTRLTVV.

This clonotype was detected ten times or more. The V gene is TRBV28, the J gene TRBJ2-5; D may be TRBD2 (6 bases). Germline CDR1 is MDHEN and CDR2 is SYDVKM. The CDR3 has 14 amino acids. Trimming stripped 5 bases from V and 3 bases from J, with 13 bases between. CDR3 sequence: CASSPNAGKETQYF. CDR3 sequence (DNA): TGTGCCAGCAGTCCTAACGCGGGAAAAGAGACCCAGTACTTC.

This clonotype was picked up many times. One end of the junction is discordant with germline, which a read error may explain. The gene calls are TRBV13 and TRBJ2-7; 7 nucleotides match TRBD2. Germline V lookup: CDR1 PRHDT, CDR2 FYEKMQ (reference sequence). The length of the CDR3 is 14 residues. CDR3 coding DNA: TGTGCCAGCGGCTTAGAGGGAGGGCCCAGCGAGCAGTACTTC. This encodes CASGLEGGPSEQYF.

Regarding this clonotype: One end of the junction does not line up with germline, which may come from a read error. The rearrangement links TRBV12-3 or TRBV12-4 to TRBJ1-5; D remains unclear. The CDR3 runs 14 residues. The CDR3 nucleotides read TGTGCCAGCACTAGAGGACTGAGAGATCAGCCTCAGCATTTT. Amino acids: CASTRGLRDQPQHF.

This clonotype was seen ten or more times. The rearrangement uses TRBV7-2 and TRBJ1-5; perhaps TRBD1 as D (5 bases). V lost 5 bases to trimming and J lost 9 bases, with 20 bases between them. Germline V lookup: CDR1 SGHTA, CDR2 FQGNSA. CDR3 length: 15 residues. The CDR3 DNA reads as TGTGCCAGCAGCCTTAATGGAGGTCAGGGAACGCCCCAGCATTTT. Its translation is CASSLNGGQGTPQHF.

V usage is TRBV30 and J usage is TRBJ2-7; a possible D gene is TRBD1 (6 bases). The germline V gene has CDR1 GTSNPN and CDR2 SVGIG (reference sequence). The V and J ends lost 3 bases and 0 bases respectively, with 30 bases between them. CDR3 length equals 20 residues. The CDR3 nucleotides read TGTGCCTGGAGCCGCCGTAGGGGGTCGATCAATTATCTTAGCTCCTACGAGCAGTACTTC. Its translation is CAWSRRRGSINYLSSYEQYF.

This clonotype was counted ten times or more. The V gene is TRBV7-8, the J gene TRBJ1-1; the D gene is possibly TRBD1 (6 bases). Trimming left V 1 base short and J 5 bases short, with 11 bases between. Germline lookup yields CDR1 SGHVS and CDR2 FQNEAQ. This CDR3 contains 14 residues. The CDR3 is CASSLEGTLTEAFF. For the CDR3, the DNA is TGTGCCAGCAGCTTAGAAGGGACATTGACTGAAGCTTTCTTT. The complete variable domain, with remaining parts taken from reference TRBV7-8 and TRBJ1-1, reads GAGVSQSPRYKVAKRGQDVALRCDPISGHVSLFWYQQALGQGPEFLTYFQNEAQLDKSGLPSDRFFAERPEGSVSTLKIQRTQQEDSAVYLCASSLEGTLTEAFFGQGTRLTVV.

This clonotype was seen more than once but under ten times. This chain connects TRBV3-1 to TRBJ2-1, with D perhaps assigned TRBD1 or TRBD2 (6 bases each). V was trimmed by 3 bases and J by 10 bases, leaving 13 bases between them. The CDR3 sequence is 13 residues long. Germline values: CDR1 LGHDT, CDR2 YNNKEL (reference sequence). This chain's CDR3 is CASSHLGGGEQFF. The CDR3 region has the DNA TGTGCCAGCAGCCACCTAGGAGGGGGGGAGCAGTTCTTC.

This chain uses TRBV28 with TRBJ1-2; D gene unclear. The CDR3 spans 14 residues. V dropped 7 bases and J dropped 9 bases, with 21 bases sitting between them. From germline, CDR1 is MDHEN and CDR2 SYDVKM. CDR3 loop: CASIRLGPQKSYTF. DNA for the CDR3: TGTGCCAGCATCCGACTAGGACCCCAGAAGAGCTACACCTTC.

This clonotype occurred many times. The rearrangement links TRBV28 to TRBJ2-4; weak D call: TRBD1 (6 bases). V was pared by 5 bases and J by 7 bases, with 21 bases between. The CDR3 contains 16 residues. Germline lookup yields CDR1 MDHEN and CDR2 SYDVKM. The CDR3 bases are TGTGCCAGCAGTCCCTGGTCGGCCAGGGGCGGGAACATTCAGTACTTC. It specifies CASSPWSARGGNIQYF. Full variable domain (remainder filled in from reference TRBV28 and TRBJ2-4): DVKVTQSSRYLVKRTGEKVFLECVQDMDHENMFWYRQDPGLGLRLIYFSYDVKMKEKGDIPEGYSVSREKKERFSLILESASTNQTSMYLCASSPWSARGGNIQYFGAGTRLSVL.

This clonotype appeared many times. The gene calls are TRBV27 and TRBJ2-1, with 14 bases that match TRBD2. Unmatched junction bases numbered 3, after V lost 3 bases and J lost 5 bases. Looked up from germline, CDR1 is MNHEY and CDR2 is SMNVEV (reference sequence). CDR3 length: 16 residues. The CDR3: CASSLGTSGSHNEQFF. CDR3 coding DNA: TGTGCCAGCAGTTTGGGGACTAGCGGGAGCCACAATGAGCAGTTCTTC.

This chain connects TRBV20-1 to TRBJ1-3; TRBD1 might be the D (5 bases). This CDR3 contains 13 residues. Between the trimmed V and J ends, which lost 6 bases and 4 bases, there was a span of 13 bases. Per germline, CDR1 DFQATT and CDR2 SNEGSKA (reference sequence). DNA of the CDR3: TGCAGTGCCCAAAGGGACGGAGGAAACACCATATATTTT. As protein: CSAQRDGGNTIYF.

This clonotype was recorded a few times. The rearrangement links TRBV7-3 to TRBJ2-5; D possibly corresponds to TRBD2 (6 bases). Germline V gives CDR1 SGHTA, CDR2 FQGTGA. V was clipped by 5 bases and J by 6 bases, with 13 bases between them. The CDR3 extends over 13 amino acids. The CDR3 sequence is CASSPSGGQTQYF. CDR3 coding DNA: TGTGCCAGCAGCCCATCCGGGGGACAGACCCAGTACTTC.

This clonotype came up many times. The chain links TRBV12-3 or TRBV12-4 to TRBJ2-7; 10 bases are shared with TRBD1. There are 16 residues in the CDR3. V lost 2 bases to trimming and J lost 2 bases; unmatched junction nucleotides: 6. Here the CDR3 DNA reads TGTGCCAGCAGTTTACTCCCGGGGACAGGGGCCTACGAGCAGTACTTC. This gives the protein CASSLLPGTGAYEQYF.

This clonotype was recorded at least ten times. The V call is TRBV4-2, the J call TRBJ2-5; TRBD2 agrees at 9 bases. In germline, CDR1 is LGHNA, CDR2 YNFKEQ. The CDR3 consists of 16 residues. J lost 2 bases, V lost 3 bases, and 7 bases had no gene match. The CDR3 loop reads CASSHPLAGVQETQYF. In nucleotides, the CDR3 is TGTGCCAGCAGCCACCCGTTAGCGGGGGTTCAAGAGACCCAGTACTTC.

V is TRBV11-2 and J is TRBJ2-2, with 14 bases matching TRBD2. J was trimmed by 0 bases and V by 8 bases; bases with no gene match: 5. From germline, CDR1 is SGHAT and CDR2 FQNNGV. This CDR3 is 17 amino acids long. As DNA, the CDR3 is TGTGCCAGCCCCCGACTAGCGGGAGGGCCGAACACCGGGGAGCTGTTTTTT. Protein: CASPRLAGGPNTGELFF.

This clonotype was detected many times. V is TRBV19 and J is TRBJ2-6; D is undetermined. Germline V lookup: CDR1 LNHDA, CDR2 SQIVND (reference sequence). The V end lost 4 bases, the J end lost 0 bases, and 7 bases lay between the germline ends. There are 15 residues in the CDR3. The CDR3 here is CASSRSISGANVLTF. The CDR3 region has the DNA TGTGCCAGTAGTAGGAGTATCTCTGGGGCCAACGTCCTGACTTTC.

The table lists this clonotype with a few counts. This sequence joins TRBV9 and TRBJ2-2; 7 bases are shared with TRBD2. From germline, CDR1 is SGDLS and CDR2 YYNGEE. Losses at the gene ends were 4 bases for V and 3 bases for J; bases not matched to a gene: 12. This CDR3 comprises 17 residues. In DNA form, the CDR3 reads TGTGCCAGCAGCACCCTGGGTGGCGGGGGATACACCGGGGAGCTGTTTTTT. Translating gives CASSTLGGGGYTGELFF.

This clonotype was recorded at least ten times. The rearrangement uses TRBV20-1 and TRBJ1-2; no firm D call. Between the trimmed V and J ends, which lost 3 bases and 4 bases, there was a span of 9 bases. Germline V lookup: CDR1 DFQATT, CDR2 SNEGSKA (reference sequence). The CDR3 loop spans 12 amino acids. The CDR3 reads CSASPPPYGYTF. As DNA, the CDR3 is TGCAGTGCTAGTCCCCCTCCCTATGGCTACACCTTC.

This clonotype was observed at least ten times. The chain links TRBV28 to TRBJ2-5; 7 nucleotides line up with TRBD2. V was clipped by 4 bases and J by 4 bases; unmatched bases: 12. The germline V gene encodes CDR1 MDHEN and CDR2 SYDVKM. The CDR3 runs to 16 residues. The CDR3: CASSSSAAGDRETQYF. CDR3 DNA sequence: TGTGCCAGCAGTTCGAGTGCGGCGGGAGATAGAGAGACCCAGTACTTC.